Below, one TCR beta chain is given with its context. Original processing notes: Researchers report that nucleated cell counts were estimated from reference gene primer amplification. Sequencing was performed with immunoSEQ multiplex PCR; in TCRdb, only in-frame clones are kept and a portion is missing. V and J calls and clone size are those listed in that table; D and trimming were worked out from the DNA. Among a few hundred thousand clones, about 89% were seen once, and the ten largest hold approximately 9.8%. This sample stems from a study of blood T cell repertoires in COVID-19. Study as a whole: COVID-19 samples, acute and convalescent, were from the United States, Italy and Spain. In each case, the material was cDNA or gDNA derived from T cells, B-cell-depleted T cells, or PBMCs.

This CDR3 spans 15 amino acids. Germline V gene sequence: CDR1 SGHTA, CDR2 FQGNSA. V lost 6 bases and J 4 bases, leaving 18 bases between the germline ends. The V gene is TRBV7-2, the J gene TRBJ2-5; D is possibly TRBD1 (5 bases). The sequence was obtained from a man aged 40-49 years who had recovered from COVID-19. Sequencing used peripheral blood. CDR3 sequence: CASRITGRGRETQYF. The CDR3 DNA reads as TGTGCCAGCAGGATAACAGGACGCGGTCGAGAGACCCAGTACTTC.